This TCR beta chain is drawn from a study of vaccination and CD4 T cells after COVID-19. Whole-study context: A median of roughly 72 days (range 14 to 241) separated dose two from the taking of post-vaccine samples. Overall study results and limits: The study found median SARS-CoV-2-reactive clonotypes rising from around 20 to 38, not significantly.

Points on this clonotype: Its specificity is not known.

The Oncomine TCR Beta short-read assay was applied to DNA of cultured CD4+ T cells. TCRdb itself ran the PCR reads through MiXCR, one entry per CDR3 protein. The table includes 6,600 or so distinct CDR3 sequences, approximately 35% detected once. CDR1 is SNHLY and CDR2 is FYNNEI in the germline V gene. The CDR3 totals 14 residues. Trimming pared 6 bases from V and 1 base from J, leaving 12 bases between. Documented treatment: roughly 10-day PBMC culture with coronavirus spike peptide pools or control peptides (ViraFEST assay). These CD4+ T cells came from an unexposed donor, sampled before the COVID-19 pandemic (2011-2018).

Sequencing was done on a sample of CD4+ T cells from blood, cultured in vitro. The chain is built from TRBV2 and TRBJ1-1; D is unresolved. This clonotype was sampled from a human donor in good health. In nucleotides, the CDR3 is TGTGCCAGCAGGCCCCGGAGTGGGAACACTGAAGCTTTCTTT. This gives the protein CASRPRSGNTEAFF.